This T cell receptor beta chain was captured by sequencing in a study of CD8+ T cells in alopecia areata. Study at large: Treatment comprised oral tofacitinib, 5 to 10 mg twice daily, in treated patients.

RNA extraction and reverse transcription yielded cDNA as sequencing template. Here immunoSEQ multiplex PCR was the method, and the copy in TCRdb shows in-frame clones only, minus some. The sample contains 160,000 or so clones, approximately 53% of which appear only once. To note about this clone: Its antigen is currently unknown.

Regarding the study as a whole: Researchers report lesional scalp, most notably alopecia totalis/universalis, outstripped normal scalp in clonality.

In germline, CDR1 is SNHLY, CDR2 FYNNEI. This CDR3 spans 14 amino acids. Trimming left V 2 bases short and J 2 bases short, with 9 bases between. This sequence joins TRBV2 and TRBJ2-5; D uncertain. The material sequenced was CD8+ T cells sorted from blood, taken at week 0. The TCR originated in a human donor with alopecia areata. The CDR3 loop reads CASSERWNQETQYF. CDR3 nucleotide sequence: TGTGCCAGCAGTGAAAGATGGAATCAAGAGACCCAGTACTTC.